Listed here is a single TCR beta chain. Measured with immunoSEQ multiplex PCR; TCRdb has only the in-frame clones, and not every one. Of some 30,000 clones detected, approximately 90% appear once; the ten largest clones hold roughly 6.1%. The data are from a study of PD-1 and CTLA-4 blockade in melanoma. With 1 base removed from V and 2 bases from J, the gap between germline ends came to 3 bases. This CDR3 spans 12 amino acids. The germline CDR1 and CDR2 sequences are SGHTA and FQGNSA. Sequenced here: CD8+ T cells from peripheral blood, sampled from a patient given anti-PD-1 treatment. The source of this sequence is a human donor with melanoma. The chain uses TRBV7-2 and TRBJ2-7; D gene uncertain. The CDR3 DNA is TGTGCCAGCAGCTTAGGGGCCTACGAGCAGTACTTC. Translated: CASSLGAYEQYF.